The 23 T cell receptor beta chains below were found in one sample sequenced in a study of beta chain features in type 1 diabetes. The antigens of these receptors remain unknown. Findings and caveats of the study: Shortening of TCRB CDR3s, moderate but significant, appeared in all four CD4+ subsets of Type 1 diabetes patients.

Expressed TCRB transcripts were sequenced, since all the RNA that had been isolated was reverse transcribed. The protocol was immunoSEQ multiplex PCR, while the TCRdb copy is restricted to in-frame clones and leaves out a portion. Found here are 120,000 or so clones, about 15% of them singletons; the top ten hold approximately 2.2%. Sequencing was done on a sample of central memory CD4+ T cells from blood. Receptors were obtained from a man aged 25 to 40 with type 1 diabetes.

The rearrangement links TRBV18 to TRBJ2-3; the D gene is possibly TRBD2 (6 bases). Germline-derived CDR1 and CDR2 are KGHSH and LQKENI. The CDR3 covers 16 residues. Trimming removed 4 bases at V and 1 base at J, with 15 bases between. The CDR3 spells CASSLLEGRGTDTQYF. CDR3 in DNA: TGTGCCAGCTCACTCCTGGAGGGACGGGGCACAGATACGCAGTATTTT.

CDR3 sequence (DNA): TGTGCCAGCAGCTTAGGGACGGGACGCACAGATACGCAGTATTTT. Translated, it gives CASSLGTGRTDTQYF. The V gene is TRBV5-8, the J gene TRBJ2-3; D is tentatively TRBD1 or TRBD2 (5 bases each). The CDR3 covers 15 residues. Germline CDR1 and CDR2: SGHTS and YDEGEE. Trimming shortened V by 2 bases and J by 1 base, and 11 bases separated the two germline ends.

This clone has just a few counts. Here the CDR3 DNA reads TGCAGCGTTTGGGTAAGGGGGTACAATGAGCAGTTCTTC. This encodes CSVWVRGYNEQFF. The rearrangement joins TRBV29-1 to TRBJ2-1; weak D call: TRBD1 (6 bases). V lost 5 bases and J lost 4, with 12 bases in between. CDR1 is SQVTM and CDR2 is ANQGSEA in the germline V gene. The CDR3 has 13 residues.

This clone has just a few counts. The rearrangement joins TRBV7-2 to TRBJ2-1; D remains unclear. The CDR3 is 12 residues long. V dropped 1 base and J dropped 10 bases, with 8 bases sitting between them. Germline CDR1 and CDR2: SGHTA and FQGNSA. Here the CDR3 reads CASSLGGKEQFF. The CDR3 DNA reads TGTGCCAGCAGCTTAGGCGGAAAGGAGCAGTTCTTC. Combining the CDR3 with reference TRBV7-2 and TRBJ2-1 gives the whole variable domain GAGVSQSPSNKVTEKGKDVELRCDPISGHTALYWYRQSLGQGLEFLIYFQGNSAPDKSGLPSDRFSAERTGGSVSTLTIQRTQQEDSAVYLCASSLGGKEQFFGPGTRLTVL.

The chain uses TRBV14 and TRBJ2-3; a weak D match, TRBD2 (5 bases). Germline CDR1 reads SGHDN; CDR2 reads FVKESK. The CDR3 loop spans 12 amino acids. Trimming left V 4 bases short and J 11 bases short, with 13 bases between. The CDR3 spells CASSRDYQVQYF. For the CDR3, the DNA is TGTGCCAGCAGCCGTGACTACCAAGTGCAGTATTTT.

V and J are TRBV25-1 and TRBJ2-6, with D possibly matching TRBD2 (5 bases). V lost 3 bases and J lost 4, with 7 bases in between. Germline lookup yields CDR1 MGHDK and CDR2 SYGVNS. This CDR3 spans 14 amino acids. CDR3 sequence: CASSDPGGANVLTF. Here the CDR3 DNA reads TGTGCCAGCAGTGACCCGGGAGGGGCCAACGTCCTGACTTTC.

This clone was picked up a small number of times. The V and J genes are TRBV29-1 and TRBJ2-6, with D hard to call. This CDR3 comprises 13 residues. Per germline, CDR1 SQVTM and CDR2 ANQGSEA. V was pared by 4 bases and J by 2 bases, with 6 bases between. The CDR3 DNA follows: TGCAGCGTTGTGGTTCCTGGGGCCAACGTCCTGACTTTC. Translation: CSVVVPGANVLTF.

This clone has ten or more counts. The CDR3 region has the DNA TGTGCCAGCAGCTTAAGGGGACAGGGAATAATAGCCAAAAACATTCAGTACTTC. This translates into CASSLRGQGIIAKNIQYF. The rearrangement joins TRBV7-2 to TRBJ2-4, with TRBD1 identical over 9 bases. V lost 2 bases, J lost 0 bases, and 8 bases stayed unmatched. Germline V lookup: CDR1 SGHTA, CDR2 FQGNSA. The CDR3 loop spans 18 amino acids.

This clone has just a few counts. The chain is built from TRBV7-9 and TRBJ1-1; D might be TRBD1 (5 bases). V gave up 6 bases and J gave up 1 base, with 9 bases separating them. This CDR3 comprises 13 residues. The germline V gene has CDR1 SEHNR and CDR2 FQNEAQ (reference sequence). CDR3 in DNA: TGTGCCAGCAGTTATGGGACGAACACTGAAGCTTTCTTT. Translated: CASSYGTNTEAFF. Drawing the rest from reference TRBV7-9 and TRBJ1-1, the complete variable domain is DTGVSQNPRHKITKRGQNVTFRCDPISEHNRLYWYRQTLGQGPEFLTYFQNEAQLEKSRLLSDRFSAERPKGSFSTLEIQRTEQGDSAMYLCASSYGTNTEAFFGQGTRLTVV.

The chain uses TRBV6-6 and TRBJ2-5; 10 nucleotides match TRBD1. The CDR3 consists of 15 residues. CDR1 is MNHNY, CDR2 SVGAGI, per germline (reference sequence). Trimming cost V 5 bases and J 4 bases; bases outside gene matches: 7. The CDR3 sequence is CASSRAGTGAETQYF. The CDR3 nucleotides are TGTGCCAGCAGTCGAGCCGGGACAGGGGCAGAGACCCAGTACTTC.

This clone was counted only a few times. J is TRBJ2-1 and V is TRBV7-2; D is perhaps TRBD2 (6 bases). Germline V gene lookup returns CDR1 SGHTA and CDR2 FQGNSA. V shed 4 bases and J shed 4 bases, with 14 bases lying between them. This CDR3 comprises 15 residues. Here the CDR3 reads CASSSDWGVYNEQFF. As DNA, the CDR3 is TGTGCCAGCAGCTCAGACTGGGGGGTTTACAATGAGCAGTTCTTC.

This clone has just a few counts. The chain couples TRBV30 to TRBJ2-3; maybe TRBD1 (5 bases). Germline assignment: CDR1 GTSNPN and CDR2 SVGIG (reference sequence). V was pared by 2 bases and J by 5 bases, with 8 bases between. The CDR3 sequence is 12 residues long. CDR3 nucleotide sequence: TGTGCCTGGAGTCTAGACAGAGATACGCAGTATTTT. Protein sequence: CAWSLDRDTQYF.

This clone has a handful of counts. The chain recombines TRBV5-4 with TRBJ1-1, with D tentatively TRBD1 (6 bases). V lost 3 bases and J 4 bases, leaving 13 bases between the germline ends. This CDR3 is built from 14 residues. Germline V gene lookup returns CDR1 SGHNT and CDR2 YYREEE (reference sequence). The CDR3 sequence: CASSSNRDVTEAFF. DNA for the CDR3: TGTGCCAGCAGCTCTAACAGGGACGTCACTGAAGCTTTCTTT.

This clone was seen a few times. The V and J genes are TRBV9 and TRBJ1-6; 10 bases match TRBD1. There are 15 residues in the CDR3. V trimming: 3 bases; J trimming: 10 bases; junction bases outside the gene matches: 7. Germline CDR1 and CDR2: SGDLS and YYNGEE. The CDR3 protein is CASSGQTGGYSPLHF. CDR3 nucleotides: TGTGCCAGCAGCGGACAGACAGGGGGCTACTCACCCCTCCACTTT.

The CDR3 loop is CASSPRARGDEQFF. CDR3 nucleotide sequence: TGCGCCAGCAGCCCTCGGGCAAGGGGCGATGAGCAGTTCTTC. The chain uses TRBV5-1 and TRBJ2-1; D might be TRBD1 (5 bases). The CDR3 extends over 14 amino acids. Germline CDR1 SGHRS, CDR2 YFSETQ. V lost 4 bases, J lost 8 bases, and 16 bases lay in between.

This clone appeared a few times. The gene calls are TRBV28 and TRBJ1-5, with D uncertain. The length of the CDR3 is 12 residues. With 8 bases removed from V and 1 base from J, the gap between germline ends came to 6 bases. Germline CDR1 reads MDHEN; CDR2 reads SYDVKM. CDR3 DNA sequence: TGTGCCAGCGGAGAAAGCAATCAGCCCCAGCATTTT. Encoded protein: CASGESNQPQHF.

This clone has more than one count but fewer than ten. This chain uses TRBV7-9 with TRBJ2-1, with 8 positions matching TRBD2. This CDR3 is built from 15 residues. After removal of 5 bases from V and 1 base from J, the junction contained 4 bases not matched to a gene. The V gene's germline CDR1 is SEHNR and CDR2 FQNEAQ (reference sequence). The CDR3, as DNA: TGTGCCAGCAGCCATGGGACTAGGTCCTACAATGAGCAGTTCTTC. This sequence encodes CASSHGTRSYNEQFF.

About this clone itself: A much more abundant neighbour one base away suggests this may be a read error. The genes are TRBV2 and TRBJ2-3; TRBD1 matches at 8 bases. Germline values: CDR1 SNHLY, CDR2 FYNNEI. With 8 bases clipped from V and 6 bases from J, the junction kept 10 bases outside the gene matches. CDR3 length: 14 amino acids. The CDR3 is CASRTRQGSDTQYF. For the CDR3, the DNA is TGTGCCAGCCGTACCCGACAGGGGTCCGATACGCAGTATTTT.

The chain is built from TRBV9 and TRBJ2-3; D is uncertain. CDR3 length: 13 amino acids. The germline CDR1 and CDR2 sequences are SGDLS and YYNGEE. V was clipped by 0 bases and J by 4 bases, with 6 bases between them. The CDR3 region is CASSVGRPDTQYF. CDR3 DNA: TGTGCCAGCAGCGTAGGGAGACCAGATACGCAGTATTTT.

The chain combines TRBV30 with TRBJ1-3; no definite D call. V was clipped by 2 bases and J by 8 bases, with 16 bases between them. This CDR3 comprises 14 residues. Germline CDR1 is GTSNPN and CDR2 is SVGIG (reference sequence). The chain's CDR3 is CAWSTWGVGDTIYF. The DNA for the CDR3 is TGTGCCTGGAGTACTTGGGGAGTCGGGGACACCATATATTTT.

This clone was detected many times. The chain carries TRBV13 and TRBJ2-5; possible D gene TRBD1, 5 bases. CDR3 length: 14 amino acids. CDR1 is PRHDT and CDR2 is FYEKMQ in the germline V gene (reference sequence). Trimming cost V 5 bases and J 4 bases, with 14 bases left between them. The CDR3 sequence is CASSPPSRVETQYF. In nucleotides, the CDR3 is TGTGCCAGCAGCCCCCCCAGCAGGGTAGAGACCCAGTACTTC.

V is TRBV23-1 and J is TRBJ2-1; D is perhaps TRBD1 or TRBD2 (7 bases each). TRBV23-1 qualifies as an ORF whose function is uncertain. The CDR3 consists of 15 residues. Trimming left V 4 bases short and J 6 bases short, with 16 bases between. The CDR3, as DNA: TGCGCCAGCAGTCTGACAGGGACTAATCTCAATGAGCAGTTCTTC. As protein: CASSLTGTNLNEQFF.

This clone was seen a few times. The rearrangement uses TRBV9 and TRBJ1-6; D gene unclear. CDR3 length equals 14 residues. V lost 1 base and J 5 bases, leaving 7 bases between the germline ends. CDR1 SGDLS and CDR2 YYNGEE come from the germline V gene. CDR3 sequence: CASSVNSNNSPLHF. CDR3 nucleotides: TGTGCCAGCAGCGTAAACAGCAATAATTCACCCCTCCACTTT. Full variable domain (outside the CDR3, taken from reference TRBV9 and TRBJ1-6): DSGVTQTPKHLITATGQRVTLRCSPRSGDLSVYWYQQSLDQGLQFLIQYYNGEERAKGNILERFSAQQFPDLHSELNLSSLELGDSALYFCASSVNSNNSPLHFGNGTRLTVT.